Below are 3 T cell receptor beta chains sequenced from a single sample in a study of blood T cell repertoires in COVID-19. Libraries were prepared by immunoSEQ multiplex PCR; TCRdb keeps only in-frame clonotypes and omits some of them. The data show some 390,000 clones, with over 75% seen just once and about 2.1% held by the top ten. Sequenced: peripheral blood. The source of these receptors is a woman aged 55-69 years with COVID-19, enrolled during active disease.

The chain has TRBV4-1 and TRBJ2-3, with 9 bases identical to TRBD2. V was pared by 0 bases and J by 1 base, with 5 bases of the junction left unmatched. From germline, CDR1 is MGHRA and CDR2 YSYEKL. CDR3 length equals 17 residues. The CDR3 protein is CASSQDLGGGGTDTQYF. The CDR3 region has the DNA TGCGCCAGCAGCCAAGATCTAGGCGGGGGGGGCACAGATACGCAGTATTTT.

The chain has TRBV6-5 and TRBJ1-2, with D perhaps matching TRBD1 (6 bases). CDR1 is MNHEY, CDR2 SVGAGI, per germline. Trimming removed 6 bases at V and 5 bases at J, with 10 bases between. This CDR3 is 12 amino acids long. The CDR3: CASSPGEYGYTF. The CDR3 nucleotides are TGTGCCAGCAGCCCAGGGGAATATGGCTACACCTTC.

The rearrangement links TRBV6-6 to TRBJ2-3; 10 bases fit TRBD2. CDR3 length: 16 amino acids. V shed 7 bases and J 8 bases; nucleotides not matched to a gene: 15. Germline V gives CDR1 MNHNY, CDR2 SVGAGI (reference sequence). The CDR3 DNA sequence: TGTGCCAGCACACCCCCGGGACTAGCGTCCTCTGGTACGCAGTATTTT. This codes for CASTPPGLASSGTQYF.